This T cell receptor beta chain was identified during a study of blood T cell repertoires in COVID-19. At the level of the study: Sites across the United States, Italy and Spain contributed samples from acute and convalescent COVID-19. T cells, B-cell-depleted T cells, or PBMCs supplied cDNA or gDNA.

Trimming left V 3 bases short and J 3 bases short, with 17 bases between. Germline CDR1 reads LNHNV; CDR2 reads YYDKDF (reference sequence). The CDR3 has 16 residues. In the original workflow: Amplification with reference gene primers provided the estimates of nucleated cell counts. Clones were sequenced by immunoSEQ multiplex PCR, and TCRdb holds only the in-frame ones, with some missing. The V and J calls and clone size were taken over from that table, and D and trimming were inferred from the DNA. The sample has some 250,000 clones, around 86% seen once. This sequence originates from a woman in her 70s with active or convalescent COVID-19. The V call is TRBV15, the J call TRBJ1-1; possible D gene TRBD1, 6 bases. Sequenced sample: peripheral blood. The CDR3 region is CATSSDYRAWDTEAFF. CDR3 DNA sequence: TGTGCCACCAGCAGCGATTACAGGGCGTGGGACACTGAAGCTTTCTTT. Filled out from reference TRBV15 and TRBJ1-1, the complete variable domain reads DAMVIQNPRYQVTQFGKPVTLSCSQTLNHNVMYWYQQKSSQAPKLLFHYYDKDFNNEADTPDNFQSRRPNTSFCFLDIRSPGLGDTAMYLCATSSDYRAWDTEAFFGQGTRLTVV.